A selection of T cell receptor beta chains follows, all from one sample in a study of T cells expressing NK-cell markers. TCRdb reprocessed the 5' RACE reads and stores each CDR3 protein as one record, lacking DNA. Its clone listing holds 250,000 to 300,000 distinct CDR3 sequences. Sequencing used blood T cells: a sorted CD56 or NKG2C T cell subset, CD4+ or CD8+ T cells, or bulk PBMC T cells (not recorded which). These receptors were obtained from a man aged 18 to 29 in good health. Both conserved end residues are part of each CDR3. The order of the fields is V gene, J gene, CDR3 protein.

>TRBV20-1|TRBJ2-2
CSASGQGRVTGELFF
>TRBV15|TRBJ2-3
CATSRAIGTSGGTQYF
>TRBV12-3/TRBV12-4|TRBJ1-6
CASTPGGSSPLHF
>TRBV5-1|TRBJ2-1
CASSRARTREMDEQFF
>TRBV3-1|TRBJ2-3
CASSFATGAGVADTQYF
>TRBV23-1|TRBJ2-3
CASSQSDRRCTDTQYF
>TRBV21-1|TRBJ2-5
CASSKGEPGQQETQYF
>TRBV20-1|TRBJ1-2
CSARRGRGDYGYTF
>TRBV27|TRBJ1-2
CASRTPETYLGGGYTF
>TRBV20-1|TRBJ1-5
CSAWDRGQPQHF
>TRBV20-1|TRBJ1-1
CSARRQSLNTEAFF
>TRBV24-1|TRBJ2-2
CATSDFGGHRELFF
>TRBV20-1|TRBJ1-5
CSARQGATDSNQPQHF
>TRBV11-2|TRBJ1-1
CASSLFDGLGSMNTEAFF
>TRBV29-1|TRBJ2-7
CSVGVGISYEQYF
>TRBV6-1|TRBJ1-2
CASSGTGGGDNYGYTF
>TRBV12-3/TRBV12-4|TRBJ2-5
CASSFSSGRGETQYF
>TRBV20-1|TRBJ2-5
CSAQTDRGRRETQYF
>TRBV6-4|TRBJ2-2
CASSLTSFATGELFF
>TRBV27|TRBJ2-5
CASSLAGVGQETQYF
>TRBV12-3/TRBV12-4|TRBJ2-7
CASSAPGLAGKYEQYF
>TRBV6-2/TRBV6-3|TRBJ2-1
CASSYVASGGSNEQFF
>TRBV6-6|TRBJ2-1
CASSYENNEQFF
>TRBV20-1|TRBJ2-3
CSADLLGGGRTDTQYF
>TRBV11-3|TRBJ1-4
CASSLNTGVVEKLFF
>TRBV29-1|TRBJ2-7
CSVGGRALIEQYF
>TRBV5-1|TRBJ2-1
CASSLVRVSLAGNEQFF
>TRBV15|TRBJ2-1
CATSRDVGGPNEQFF
>TRBV7-3|TRBJ2-5
CASSLSPGPQETQYF
>TRBV7-9|TRBJ2-3
CASSLGLDTQYF
>TRBV19|TRBJ1-4
CASSSGEKLFF
>TRBV29-1|TRBJ1-1
CSVEGKQGGTNTEAFF
>TRBV7-2|TRBJ1-6
CASSLVAAYNSPLHF
>TRBV5-1|TRBJ2-1
CASSLIPAGGGEQFF
>TRBV20-1|TRBJ2-7
CSARTSGRVLDEQYF
>TRBV7-8|TRBJ2-1
CASSLRWGSENEQFF
>TRBV23-1|TRBJ2-5
CASRTEQQETQYF
>TRBV12-3/TRBV12-4|TRBJ2-6
CASTRAGTPSGANVLTF